This entry lists 15 T cell receptor beta chains sequenced from one sample in a study of blood T cell repertoires in COVID-19. The table came from immunoSEQ multiplex PCR; TCRdb's copy has only in-frame clones and leaves some out. The sample yields a few hundred thousand clones, around 90% seen once. Input material: peripheral blood. The receptors originated from a man in his sixties with acute or convalescent COVID-19.

The V and J genes are TRBV5-4 and TRBJ2-1, with 10 bases aligning to TRBD2. This CDR3 is built from 15 residues. V dropped 0 bases and J dropped 8; count of bases not matched to a gene: 5. The germline CDR1 and CDR2 sequences are SGHNT and YYREEE (reference sequence). Here the CDR3 DNA reads TGTGCCAGCAGCTTGGCGAGCGGGGGGGCAGATGAGCAGTTCTTC. Protein: CASSLASGGADEQFF.

V gene TRBV15 combines with J gene TRBJ2-5; 12 nucleotides match TRBD1. After removal of 8 bases from V and 6 bases from J, the junction contained 10 bases not matched to a gene. The CDR3 spans 15 residues. Germline V gene data show CDR1 as LNHNV and CDR2 as YYDKDF (reference sequence). In nucleotides, the CDR3 is TGTGCCACCGGCTCTGGGACAGGGGGCAGGCAGACCCAGTACTTC. Amino acid sequence: CATGSGTGGRQTQYF.

The chain recombines TRBV29-1 with TRBJ1-1, with TRBD1 matching 7 bases. Germline CDR1 reads SQVTM; CDR2 reads ANQGSEA. The V and J ends lost 4 bases and 2 bases, in that order; junction bases with no gene match: 13. The CDR3 is made up of 16 amino acids. This CDR3 reads CSVVGGVRGRNTEAFF. The DNA for the CDR3 is TGCAGCGTTGTGGGGGGTGTAAGGGGGCGCAACACTGAAGCTTTCTTT.

The chain recombines TRBV5-6 with TRBJ2-4; 10 positions match TRBD2. The CDR3 has 17 residues. Per the germline V gene, CDR1 is SGHDT and CDR2 is YYEEEE. V lost 2 bases and J lost 0; bases outside the gene matches: 5. CDR3 residues: CASSLVSGGIAKNIQYF. CDR3 DNA: TGTGCCAGCAGCTTAGTTAGCGGGGGGATAGCCAAAAACATTCAGTACTTC.

The V gene is TRBV5-5, the J gene TRBJ2-7, with TRBD1 matching over 7 bases. CDR1 is SGHKS, CDR2 YYEKEE, per germline (reference sequence). The CDR3 is 13 amino acids. J gave up 6 bases and V 0 bases, and 3 bases lay outside the gene matches. The CDR3 nucleotides read TGTGCCAGCAGCTTGGGCAGGGGGAGCGAGCAGTACTTC. The encoded protein is CASSLGRGSEQYF. Using reference TRBV5-5 and TRBJ2-7 for the parts outside the CDR3, the full variable domain is DAGVTQSPTHLIKTRGQQVTLRCSPISGHKSVSWYQQVLGQGPQFIFQYYEKEERGRGNFPDRFSARQFPNYSSELNVNALLLGDSALYLCASSLGRGSEQYFGPGTRLTVT.

The V and J genes are TRBV9 and TRBJ2-2; TRBD1 matches 8 bases. V trimming: 1 base; J trimming: 2 bases; junction bases outside the gene matches: 7. This CDR3 comprises 17 residues. Germline values: CDR1 SGDLS, CDR2 YYNGEE. The CDR3 DNA sequence: TGTGCCAGCAGCGTACACGGGCAGGGGGCCAACACCGGGGAGCTGTTTTTT. Residues: CASSVHGQGANTGELFF.

The chain couples TRBV7-9 to TRBJ2-3; D is ambiguous. The CDR3 extends over 14 amino acids. Trimming left V 3 bases short and J 6 bases short, with 13 bases between. The V gene's germline CDR1 is SEHNR and CDR2 FQNEAQ (reference sequence). The CDR3 protein is CASSFGLPPDTQYF. The CDR3 coding sequence is TGTGCCAGCAGCTTTGGGCTTCCCCCGGATACGCAGTATTTT.

The rearrangement joins TRBV27 to TRBJ2-3; D might be TRBD1 (5 bases). This CDR3 is built from 15 residues. The germline gives CDR1 MNHEY, CDR2 SMNVEV (reference sequence). V lost 3 bases, J lost 2 bases, and 12 bases lay in between. Here the CDR3 DNA reads TGTGCCAGCAGTTTCCGGCAGGGAAACACAGATACGCAGTATTTT. Translation: CASSFRQGNTDTQYF.

V and J are TRBV7-8 and TRBJ1-2; perhaps TRBD1 as D (6 bases). The CDR3 covers 17 residues. Germline-derived CDR1 and CDR2 are SGHVS and FQNEAQ. V gave up 1 base and J gave up 2 bases, with 17 bases separating them. CDR3 sequence (DNA): TGTGCCAGCAGCTTAGTCGGGGGGGGCTCAACCAACTATGGCTACACCTTC. Amino acid sequence: CASSLVGGGSTNYGYTF.

The V gene is TRBV10-3, the J gene TRBJ1-2; tentatively, D is TRBD1 (6 bases). Trimming pared 2 bases from V and 2 bases from J, leaving 18 bases between. This CDR3 region has 17 residues. CDR1 is ENHRY and CDR2 is SYGVKD in the germline V gene. CDR3 DNA sequence: TGTGCCATCAGTGAGCCCTTTGGACAGACCGTCAACTATGGCTACACCTTC. This sequence encodes CAISEPFGQTVNYGYTF.

The chain links TRBV19 to TRBJ1-2; tentatively, D is TRBD1 (6 bases). V lost 7 bases and J lost 3, with 12 bases in between. The CDR3 consists of 13 residues. Per the germline V gene, CDR1 is LNHDA and CDR2 is SQIVND (reference sequence). CDR3 bases: TGTGCCAGTAAGAGGCGGACAGACTATGGCTACACCTTC. This gives the protein CASKRRTDYGYTF.

This clone has just one count. The J gene is TRBJ2-7, the V gene TRBV27; perhaps TRBD1 as D (6 bases). The germline CDR1 and CDR2 sequences are MNHEY and SMNVEV (reference sequence). CDR3 size: 16 residues. Trimming cost V 2 bases and J 2 bases, with 16 bases left between them. The CDR3 DNA reads as TGTGCCAGCAGTTTAAACGCGAGACAGGCAACCTACGAGCAGTACTTC. Residues: CASSLNARQATYEQYF.

The chain recombines TRBV4-2 with TRBJ2-7, with TRBD2 as a possible D gene (7 bases). The germline CDR1 and CDR2 sequences are LGHNA and YNFKEQ. V lost 1 base, J lost 3 bases, and 19 bases lay in between. The CDR3 is made up of 17 amino acids. The chain's CDR3 is CASSQGIGGGRYYEQYF. The CDR3 nucleotides read TGTGCCAGCAGCCAAGGAATTGGCGGGGGCCGTTACTACGAGCAGTACTTC.

This chain links TRBV6-6 with TRBJ1-2; 9 nucleotides align to TRBD1. Germline V gene data show CDR1 as MNHNY and CDR2 as SVGAGI (reference sequence). This CDR3 contains 15 residues. Trimming took 5 bases from V and 2 from J; bases not matched to a gene: 6. CDR3 region: CASSTTGTGNYGYTF. DNA for the CDR3: TGTGCCAGCAGTACCACCGGGACAGGGAACTATGGCTACACCTTC.

With respect to this clone: Other DNA sequences of this sample code for an identical CDR3. V is TRBV3-1 (or the pseudogene TRBV3-2) and J is TRBJ1-3, with D perhaps TRBD1 (5 bases). This CDR3 has 14 residues. CDR1 LGHDT and CDR2 YNNKEL come from the germline V gene (reference sequence). V dropped 5 bases and J dropped 0 bases, with 8 bases sitting between them. The CDR3: CASSRGSSGNTIYF. The DNA for the CDR3 is TGTGCCAGCAGCAGGGGAAGCTCTGGAAACACCATATATTTT.